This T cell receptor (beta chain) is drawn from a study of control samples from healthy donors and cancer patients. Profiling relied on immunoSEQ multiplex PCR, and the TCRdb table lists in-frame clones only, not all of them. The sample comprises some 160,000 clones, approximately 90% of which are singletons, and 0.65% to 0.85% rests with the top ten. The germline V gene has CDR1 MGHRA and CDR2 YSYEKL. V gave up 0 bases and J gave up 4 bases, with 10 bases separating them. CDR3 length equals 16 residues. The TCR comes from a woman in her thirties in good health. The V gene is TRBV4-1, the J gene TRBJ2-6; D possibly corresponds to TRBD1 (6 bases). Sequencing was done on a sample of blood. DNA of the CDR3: TGCGCCAGCAGCCAAGATCCAGGGGTAGGGGCCAACGTCCTGACTTTC. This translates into CASSQDPGVGANVLTF.